The text below deals with one T cell receptor beta chain. Germline CDR1 is LNHDA and CDR2 is SQIVND (reference sequence). The CDR3 has 14 amino acids. J was trimmed by 2 bases and V by 3 bases; bases with no gene match: 4. The sample comes from a study of control samples from healthy donors and cancer patients. TCRdb's copy holds only in-frame clones and misses some; the assay was immunoSEQ multiplex PCR. The profile shows under 450,000 clones, 80% to 95% of them singletons. The chain combines TRBV19 with TRBJ2-7; 7 bases line up with TRBD1. This receptor was taken from a man aged 35 to 55 with head and neck cancer. The sample consisted of PBMCs. CDR3 protein: CASSITGTAYEQYF. The CDR3 coding sequence is TGTGCCAGTAGTATTACCGGGACAGCCTACGAGCAGTACTTC.